A single sample gave rise to the 15 T cell receptor beta chains below, sequenced in a study of T cells after yellow fever vaccination (dated by TCRdb to between 2019 and 2020). In the paper's terms, the treatment or condition label means: live attenuated yellow fever vaccine strain. Libraries came from 5' RACE. TCRdb lists the instrument as Illumina HiSeq 2500. TCRdb ran its own pipeline on the public reads, namely fastp trimming at Q25 and MiXCR clone calling, and kept in-frame beta chains. Rows merge per CDR3 protein into single entries with the most common DNA and genes. The sample table lists 90,000 to 130,000 distinct CDR3 sequences, 8% to 9.5% of them with a count of one. Clones ranked in the top ten supply roughly 23% of the sample. The sample was CD8+ T cells sorted from PBMCs, taken 45 days after the yellow fever booster vaccination. The receptors shown here come from a young man who received the YFV17D yellow fever vaccine.

The CDR3 region is CASTSGGTDTQYF. CDR3 nucleotides: TGTGCCAGCACTAGCGGGGGCACAGATACGCAGTATTTT. The chain recombines TRBV25-1 with TRBJ2-3; 9 bases are a match to TRBD2. Trimming at V came to 7 bases and at J to 1 base, leaving 0 bases not matched to a gene. The germline V gene encodes CDR1 MGHDK and CDR2 SYGVNS. The CDR3 totals 13 residues.

In this sample, this clonotype turned up many times. The chain employs TRBV10-3 and TRBJ2-7, with D perhaps being TRBD1 or TRBD2 (5 bases each). Germline V gene data show CDR1 as ENHRY and CDR2 as SYGVKD. This CDR3 spans 14 amino acids. The V end was cut by 2 bases, the J end by 2 bases, with 10 bases between. CDR3 sequence reads: CAISEDQGPYEQYF. The CDR3 nucleotides are TGTGCCATCAGTGAGGACCAGGGACCCTACGAGCAGTACTTC.

This clonotype has ten or more counts. The CDR3 DNA reads as TGCGCCAGCAGTGACCAGACAGGGGAGTACGAGCAGTACTTC. Translated, it gives CASSDQTGEYEQYF. This chain connects TRBV10-1 to TRBJ2-7, with TRBD1 matching over 8 bases. The CDR3 runs 14 residues. Trimming at V came to 3 bases and at J to 4 bases, leaving 5 bases not matched to a gene. Germline values: CDR1 WNHNN, CDR2 SYGVQD (reference sequence).

In this sample, this clonotype turned up many times. V usage is TRBV10-2 and J usage is TRBJ1-2; D uncertain. V was shortened by 3 bases and J by 1 base, with 9 bases between the two germline ends. The length of the CDR3 is 14 residues. Germline values: CDR1 WSHSY, CDR2 SAAADI. The CDR3 region has the DNA TGCGCCAGCAGTGACTACGAACATAACTATGGCTACACCTTC. This gives the protein CASSDYEHNYGYTF.

In its sample, this clonotype was seen many times. The V and J genes are TRBV12-3 or TRBV12-4 and TRBJ2-3; 8 bases fit TRBD2. This CDR3 has 15 residues. V trimming: 6 bases; J trimming: 7 bases; junction bases outside the gene matches: 12. CDR3 coding DNA: TGTGCCAGCAGCCGGGGGAGCGGGAGTTGGTATACGCAGTATTTT. It is translated as CASSRGSGSWYTQYF.

The sample holds many counts of this clonotype. The chain combines TRBV20-1 with TRBJ2-3; 8 nucleotides match TRBD2. The CDR3 is 15 residues long. Unmatched junction bases numbered 9, after V lost 3 bases and J lost 4 bases. Germline values: CDR1 DFQATT, CDR2 SNEGSKA (reference sequence). In nucleotides, the CDR3 is TGCAGTGCTAGGCCCCGGGAGGGCCTATCAGATACGCAGTATTTT. This translates into CSARPREGLSDTQYF.

This clonotype was picked up many times. The chain carries TRBV2 and TRBJ2-1; no clear D gene. Germline lookup yields CDR1 SNHLY and CDR2 FYNNEI. Trimming took off 4 bases at V and 8 bases at J, with 15 bases between the two ends. This CDR3 contains 14 residues. The CDR3 protein is CASSGASRPHEQFF. Here the CDR3 DNA reads TGTGCCAGCAGTGGAGCTAGTCGCCCCCATGAGCAGTTCTTC.

This clonotype turned up a few times. V gene TRBV5-5 combines with J gene TRBJ1-2, with TRBD1 matching over 11 bases. There are 17 residues in the CDR3. V dropped 3 bases and J dropped 6; count of bases not matched to a gene: 13. Per germline, CDR1 SGHKS and CDR2 YYEKEE (reference sequence). The CDR3 region is CASSSGQGATVGDGYTF. Written as DNA, the CDR3 is TGTGCCAGCAGCTCTGGACAGGGGGCGACGGTTGGGGATGGCTACACCTTC.

This clonotype has at least ten counts. The chain links TRBV7-2 to TRBJ2-1; weak D call: TRBD2 (6 bases). Germline CDR1 SGHTA, CDR2 FQGNSA. Trimming took 2 bases from V and 0 from J, leaving 11 bases between them. CDR3 length: 16 residues. Here the CDR3 DNA reads TGTGCCAGCAGCTTACAAGGCGGGAACTCCTACAATGAGCAGTTCTTC. Its protein is CASSLQGGNSYNEQFF.

This clonotype occurred a few times. The chain uses TRBV9 and TRBJ2-7; no reliable D call. The germline gives CDR1 SGDLS, CDR2 YYNGEE. Trimming shortened V by 3 bases and J by 6 bases, and 13 bases separated the two germline ends. The CDR3 has 13 amino acids. The CDR3 bases are TGTGCCAGCAGCGCGGCCGGTTCGGGCGAGCAGTACTTC. It specifies CASSAAGSGEQYF.

This clonotype was picked up many times. The J gene is TRBJ2-4, the V gene TRBV12-3 or TRBV12-4, with 12 positions matching TRBD2. V shed 5 bases, J shed 6 bases, and the junction held 2 bases outside the gene matches. This CDR3 contains 14 residues. CDR3 region: CASSPSGRGNIQYF. CDR3 in DNA: TGTGCCAGCAGTCCTAGCGGGAGGGGAAACATTCAGTACTTC.

This clonotype was counted ten times or more. The chain carries TRBV9 and TRBJ2-5; possible D gene TRBD1, 6 bases. Germline V gene data show CDR1 as SGDLS and CDR2 as YYNGEE. This CDR3 comprises 14 residues. V lost 4 bases to trimming and J lost 2 bases, with 12 bases between them. The CDR3 region is CASSPRTEQETQYF. Written as DNA, the CDR3 is TGTGCCAGCAGCCCACGGACAGAGCAAGAGACCCAGTACTTC.

This clonotype was picked up a small number of times. One junction end disagrees with the germline gene, perhaps due to a read error. The chain joins TRBV11-2 to TRBJ2-7; perhaps TRBD2 as D (6 bases). Germline V gene sequence: CDR1 SGHAT, CDR2 FQNNGV. This CDR3 contains 14 residues. The CDR3 region is CASSSSGLSHEQYF. In DNA, the CDR3 is TGTGCCAGCAGCTCATCGGGACTCTCCCACGAGCAGTACTTC.

This clonotype has ten or more counts. The chain links TRBV29-1 to TRBJ1-2; the match to TRBD1 covers 7 bases. The CDR3 spans 13 residues. The germline V gene encodes CDR1 SQVTM and CDR2 ANQGSEA. The trim removed 4 bases at V and 0 bases at J, leaving 2 bases unmatched. CDR3 sequence (DNA): TGCAGCGTTGGGGACAGAACTAACTATGGCTACACCTTC. Translation: CSVGDRTNYGYTF.

This clonotype was recorded at least ten times. The chain joins TRBV7-2 to TRBJ2-2, with TRBD2 identical over 7 bases. The junction had 8 bases not matched to a gene; V was cut back by 4 bases and J by 0 bases. The CDR3 is made up of 17 amino acids. Germline V gene data show CDR1 as SGHTA and CDR2 as FQGNSA. CDR3: CASSSPRDYANTGELFF. Written as DNA, the CDR3 is TGTGCCAGCAGCTCCCCCCGGGACTACGCGAACACCGGGGAGCTGTTTTTT.